The 10 T cell receptor beta chains reported below all come from one sample, sequenced in a study of blood T cell repertoires in COVID-19. Sequenced by immunoSEQ multiplex PCR; TCRdb stores in-frame clones only, minus some. The data show about 150,000 clones, with approximately 86% seen just once and about 11% held by the top ten. The specimen sequenced was peripheral blood. The origin of the receptors is a woman older than 75 with active or convalescent COVID-19.

The rearrangement links TRBV3-1 (or the pseudogene TRBV3-2) to TRBJ1-1; 9 nucleotides align to TRBD1. Germline CDR1 and CDR2: LGHDT and YNNKEL (reference sequence). V was pared by 0 bases and J by 5 bases, with 7 bases of the junction left unmatched. The CDR3 is 16 amino acids. The CDR3 loop is CASSQDSTGGDTEAFF. The CDR3 DNA follows: TGTGCCAGCAGCCAAGATTCGACAGGGGGTGATACTGAAGCTTTCTTT.

This sequence joins TRBV7-2 and TRBJ2-3; TRBD2 matches at 11 bases. Germline V CDR1 and CDR2: SGHTA, FQGNSA. The V gene end was trimmed by 2 bases and the J gene end by 6 bases; junction bases not matched to a gene: 13. The CDR3 spans 18 residues. CDR3 bases: TGTGCCAGCAGCTTATCACTAGCGGGAGCGCTGCAGAGGGATACGCAGTATTTT. Amino acids: CASSLSLAGALQRDTQYF.

The chain couples TRBV4-1 to TRBJ1-2, with 7 bases fitting TRBD1. This CDR3 has 16 amino acids. The V gene end was trimmed by 1 base and the J gene end by 6 bases; junction bases not matched to a gene: 11. Germline CDR1 MGHRA, CDR2 YSYEKL. CDR3 nucleotide sequence: TGCGCCAGCAGCCAAGGAGGGACAGTCACGTCCGATGGCTACACCTTC. Its protein product is CASSQGGTVTSDGYTF.

DNA of the CDR3: TGCGCCAGCAGCTCCGGACTAGCGGGGAGAGGGAGGCAGTTCTTC. Translating it yields CASSSGLAGRGRQFF. This chain uses TRBV5-1 with TRBJ2-1; 12 bases are shared with TRBD2. CDR3 length: 15 residues. Trimming removed 3 bases from V and 12 bases from J; junction bases left unmatched: 10. Germline loops: CDR1 SGHRS, CDR2 YFSETQ. Together with reference TRBV5-1 and TRBJ2-1, the CDR3 gives the full variable domain: KAGVTQTPRYLIKTRGQQVTLSCSPISGHRSVSWYQQTPGQGLQFLFEYFSETQRNKGNFPGRFSGRQFSNSRSEMNVSTLELGDSALYLCASSSGLAGRGRQFFGPGTRLTVL.

This clone occurred a few times. The CDR3 bases are TGCGCCAGCAGCTGGAGGTTAGCGGGCCAAGAGACCCAGTACTTC. Its protein product is CASSWRLAGQETQYF. The chain is built from TRBV5-1 and TRBJ2-5, with 7 positions matching TRBD2. CDR3 length equals 15 residues. CDR1 and CDR2 from the germline V gene are SGHRS and YFSETQ. The V gene end was trimmed by 3 bases and the J gene end by 1 base; junction bases not matched to a gene: 6.

The rearrangement joins TRBV5-1 to TRBJ2-5, with TRBD2 identical over 9 bases. There are 16 residues in the CDR3. Trimming at V came to 0 bases and at J to 0 bases, leaving 3 bases not matched to a gene. The germline V gene encodes CDR1 SGHRS and CDR2 YFSETQ. The CDR3 coding sequence is TGCGCCAGCAGCTTGGCGGCGGGGGGGTACCAAGAGACCCAGTACTTC. Encoded protein: CASSLAAGGYQETQYF.

The chain joins TRBV3-1 (or the pseudogene TRBV3-2) to TRBJ1-2, with 10 bases identical to TRBD1. The CDR3 has 15 residues. J lost 5 bases, V lost 3 bases, and 6 bases had no gene match. Germline values: CDR1 LGHDT, CDR2 YNNKEL (reference sequence). Written as DNA, the CDR3 is TGTGCCAGCAGCCAGACGGACAGGGGGTGGTATGGCTACACCTTC. Its translation is CASSQTDRGWYGYTF.

This clone was observed once. The V gene is TRBV9, the J gene TRBJ2-2, with 9 bases that match TRBD2. Per germline, CDR1 SGDLS and CDR2 YYNGEE. V was pared by 2 bases and J by 2 bases, with 1 base of the junction left unmatched. This CDR3 has 15 amino acids. The chain's CDR3 is CASSVTSGNTGELFF. The CDR3 region has the DNA TGTGCCAGCAGCGTGACTAGCGGTAACACCGGGGAGCTGTTTTTT.

The rearrangement uses TRBV9 and TRBJ2-2; 8 bases fit TRBD1. The CDR3 runs 16 residues. The J segment lost 3 bases and the V segment lost 8 bases, leaving 12 bases of the junction unmatched. Germline V CDR1 and CDR2: SGDLS, YYNGEE. CDR3 residues: CASGDPGTGYTGELFF. The CDR3 bases are TGTGCCAGTGGCGACCCCGGGACAGGTTACACCGGGGAGCTGTTTTTT.

The rearrangement links TRBV28 to TRBJ2-3; TRBD2 agrees at 8 bases. V shed 6 bases and J 0 bases; nucleotides not matched to a gene: 5. Germline CDR1 and CDR2: MDHEN and SYDVKM. This CDR3 has 15 amino acids. The CDR3, as DNA: TGTGCCAGCAGCAGTCTAGCGGGTAGCACAGATACGCAGTATTTT. Residues: CASSSLAGSTDTQYF.